This T cell receptor (beta chain) was sequenced for a study of PD-1 blockade in mismatch repair-deficient tumors. Whole-study context: Enrolled about 2012-2016, patients had progressing, pretreated mismatch repair-deficient cancers of 11 to 13 types.

Broader study findings: Tumor-resident clones, often absent from pretreatment blood, expanded after pembrolizumab and then contracted.

Measured with immunoSEQ multiplex PCR; TCRdb has only the in-frame clones, and not every one. The data show 100,000 to 150,000 clones, with approximately 90% seen just once and approximately 12% held by the top ten. Every patient had mismatch repair deficiency by PCR or immunohistochemistry. TCRs were sequenced from a few patients responding to pembrolizumab. On this clone: Its antigen is still unknown.

This receptor was taken from an adult with mismatch repair-deficient cancer. This specimen was peripheral blood, taken 44 weeks after starting pembrolizumab.

The CDR3 DNA follows: TGCGCCAGCAGCTTGGCAGGGACTAGCAATCAGCCCCAGCATTTT. Protein sequence: CASSLAGTSNQPQHF. The V and J genes are TRBV5-1 and TRBJ1-5; tentative D call: TRBD1 (5 bases). The CDR3 length is 15 residues. V gave up 0 bases and J gave up 0 bases, with 7 bases separating them. CDR1 is SGHRS, CDR2 YFSETQ, per germline. Filled out from reference TRBV5-1 and TRBJ1-5, the complete variable domain reads KAGVTQTPRYLIKTRGQQVTLSCSPISGHRSVSWYQQTPGQGLQFLFEYFSETQRNKGNFPGRFSGRQFSNSRSEMNVSTLELGDSALYLCASSLAGTSNQPQHFGDGTRLSIL.